Reported below is one T cell receptor beta chain. As originally analysed: Reference gene primer amplification gave nucleated cell count estimates. Method: immunoSEQ multiplex PCR; TCRdb's copy keeps in-frame clones and lacks some. V and J calls plus clone size are reproduced from that table; the DNA served to infer D and trimming. The sample lists about 80,000 clones; approximately 80% were seen once. This sample is part of a study of blood T cell repertoires in COVID-19. About the research overall: From the United States, Italy and Spain came samples of acute and convalescent COVID-19. PBMCs, B-cell-depleted T cells, or T cells provided the cDNA or gDNA that made up the material.

V was pared by 7 bases and J by 1 base, with 17 bases between. The length of the CDR3 is 16 residues. Germline loops: CDR1 SNHLY, CDR2 FYNNEI. The rearrangement links TRBV2 to TRBJ1-5; possibly TRBD1 for D (5 bases). Input material: peripheral blood. This TCR derives from a man of 80 years or more with acute or convalescent COVID-19. CDR3 protein: CASTRAGERSNQPQHF. For the CDR3, the DNA is TGTGCCAGCACTCGTGCGGGGGAAAGAAGCAATCAGCCCCAGCATTTT.